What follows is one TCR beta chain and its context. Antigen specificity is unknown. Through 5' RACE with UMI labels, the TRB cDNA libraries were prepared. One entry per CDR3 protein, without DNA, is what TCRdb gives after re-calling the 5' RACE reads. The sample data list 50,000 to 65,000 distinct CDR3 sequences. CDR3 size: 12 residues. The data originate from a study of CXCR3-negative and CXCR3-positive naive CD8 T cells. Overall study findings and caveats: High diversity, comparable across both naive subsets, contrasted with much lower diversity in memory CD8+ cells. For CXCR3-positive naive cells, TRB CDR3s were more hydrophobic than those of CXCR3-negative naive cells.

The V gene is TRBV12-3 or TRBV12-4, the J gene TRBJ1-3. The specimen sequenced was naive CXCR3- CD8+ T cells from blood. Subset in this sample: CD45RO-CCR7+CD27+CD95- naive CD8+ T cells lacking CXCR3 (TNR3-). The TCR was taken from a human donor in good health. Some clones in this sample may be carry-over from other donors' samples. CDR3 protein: CASSDPGNTIYF.